The source of this T cell receptor beta chain is a study of cytomegalovirus exposure and HLA in healthy donors. The study's findings and limits: Most of the TCR beta V segments (in an earlier analysis) were productive either about 90% or about 30% of the time. Altogether, 160 or so TCR beta chains were recorded as cytomegalovirus-associated. With further analysis later on, most CMV-associated TCR beta chains appeared HLA-restricted.

With regard to this clone: Its antigen is undetermined. The DNA is left out, because the CDR3 cannot be placed on it with certainty; the CDR3 is given as TCRdb lists it.

PCR primers comprised 60 Vbeta and 13 Jbeta primers. TCRdb's table, derived via immunoSEQ multiplex PCR, lists solely in-frame clones and lacks some. The sample shows roughly 160,000 clones, roughly 80% of them seen only once. Every donor was a healthy person donating bone marrow. CDR1 SEHNR and CDR2 FQNEAQ come from the germline V gene (reference sequence). The CDR3 spans 17 residues, counting both ends. This chain connects TRBV7-9 to TRBJ1-1. This TCR was recovered from a male donor in good health and CMV-seronegative. The sample comprised PBMCs. CDR3: CASSFRFGGHRDTEAFF.